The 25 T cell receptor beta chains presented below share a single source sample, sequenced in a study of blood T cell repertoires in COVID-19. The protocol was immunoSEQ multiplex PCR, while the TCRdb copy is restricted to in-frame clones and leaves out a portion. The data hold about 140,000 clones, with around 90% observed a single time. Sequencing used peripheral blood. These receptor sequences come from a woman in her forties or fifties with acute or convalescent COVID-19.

CDR3 nucleotides: TGTGCCAGCAGTTTAGAACAGGGGAGGTCCCACGAGCAGTACTTC. Amino acid sequence: CASSLEQGRSHEQYF. The rearrangement joins TRBV27 to TRBJ2-7; weak D call: TRBD1 (7 bases). The CDR3 totals 15 residues. The germline gives CDR1 MNHEY, CDR2 SMNVEV (reference sequence). Between the trimmed V and J ends, which lost 2 bases and 5 bases, there was a span of 16 bases.

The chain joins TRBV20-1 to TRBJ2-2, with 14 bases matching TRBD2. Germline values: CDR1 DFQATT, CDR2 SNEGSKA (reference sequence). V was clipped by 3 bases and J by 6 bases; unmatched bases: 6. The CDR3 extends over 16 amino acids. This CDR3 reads CSASQGLAGVPGELFF. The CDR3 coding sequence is TGCAGTGCTAGTCAGGGACTAGCGGGGGTCCCCGGGGAGCTGTTTTTT.

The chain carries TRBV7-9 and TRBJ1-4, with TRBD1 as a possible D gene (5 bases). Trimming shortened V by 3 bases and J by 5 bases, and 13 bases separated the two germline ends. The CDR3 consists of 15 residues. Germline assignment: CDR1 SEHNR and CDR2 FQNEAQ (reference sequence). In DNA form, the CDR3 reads TGTGCCAGCAGCTTCCCCTCAGGGTTAAATGAAAAACTGTTTTTT. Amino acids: CASSFPSGLNEKLFF.

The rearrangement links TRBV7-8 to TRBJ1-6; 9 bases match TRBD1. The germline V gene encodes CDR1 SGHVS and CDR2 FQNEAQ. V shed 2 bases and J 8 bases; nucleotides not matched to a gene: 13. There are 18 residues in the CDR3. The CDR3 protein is CASSLSNNPGQGYSPLHF. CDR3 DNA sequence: TGTGCCAGCAGCTTATCCAACAACCCTGGACAGGGGTATTCACCCCTCCACTTT.

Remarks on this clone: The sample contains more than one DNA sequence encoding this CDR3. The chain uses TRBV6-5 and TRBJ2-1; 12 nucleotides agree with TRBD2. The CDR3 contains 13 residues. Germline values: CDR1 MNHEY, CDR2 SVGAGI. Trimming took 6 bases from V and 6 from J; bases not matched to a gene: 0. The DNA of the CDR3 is TGTGCCAGCAGACTAGCGGGGGGCAATGAGCAGTTCTTC. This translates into CASRLAGGNEQFF.

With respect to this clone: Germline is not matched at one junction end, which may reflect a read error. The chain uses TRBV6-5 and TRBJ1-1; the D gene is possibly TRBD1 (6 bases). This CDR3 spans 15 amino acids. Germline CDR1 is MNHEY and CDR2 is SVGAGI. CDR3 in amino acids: CARSTGGAGNTEAFF. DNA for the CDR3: TGTGCCCGCAGCACCGGGGGGGCGGGGAACACTGAAGCTTTCTTT.

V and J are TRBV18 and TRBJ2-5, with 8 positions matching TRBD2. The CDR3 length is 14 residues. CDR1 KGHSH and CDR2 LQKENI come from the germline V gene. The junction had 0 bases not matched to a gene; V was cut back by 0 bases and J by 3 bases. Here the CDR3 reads CASSPPSGEETQYF. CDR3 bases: TGTGCCAGCTCACCACCTAGCGGGGAAGAGACCCAGTACTTC.

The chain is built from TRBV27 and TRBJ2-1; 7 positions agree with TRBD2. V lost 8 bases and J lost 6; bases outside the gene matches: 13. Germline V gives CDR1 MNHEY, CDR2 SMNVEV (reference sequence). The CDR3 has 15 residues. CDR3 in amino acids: CASSLQRGLFNEQFF. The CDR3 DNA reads TGTGCCAGCTCACTTCAGCGGGGACTTTTCAATGAGCAGTTCTTC.

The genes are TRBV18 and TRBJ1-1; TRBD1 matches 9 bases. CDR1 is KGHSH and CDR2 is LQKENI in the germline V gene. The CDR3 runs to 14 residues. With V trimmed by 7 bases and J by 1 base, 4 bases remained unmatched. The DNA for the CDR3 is TGTGCCAGCTTACAGGGGGCATGGAACACTGAAGCTTTCTTT. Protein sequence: CASLQGAWNTEAFF.

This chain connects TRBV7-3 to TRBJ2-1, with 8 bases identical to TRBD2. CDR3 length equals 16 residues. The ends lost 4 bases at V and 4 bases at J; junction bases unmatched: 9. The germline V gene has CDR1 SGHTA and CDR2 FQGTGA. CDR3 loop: CASSSKRTSRYNEQFF. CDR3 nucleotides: TGTGCCAGCAGCTCAAAACGGACTAGCAGATACAATGAGCAGTTCTTC.

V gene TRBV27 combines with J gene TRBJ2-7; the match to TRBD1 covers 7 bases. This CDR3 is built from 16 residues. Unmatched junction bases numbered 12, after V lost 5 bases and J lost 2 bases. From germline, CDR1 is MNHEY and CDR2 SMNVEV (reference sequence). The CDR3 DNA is TGTGCCAGCAGTCCCCTATCCCGACAGGGTACCTACGAGCAGTACTTC. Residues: CASSPLSRQGTYEQYF.

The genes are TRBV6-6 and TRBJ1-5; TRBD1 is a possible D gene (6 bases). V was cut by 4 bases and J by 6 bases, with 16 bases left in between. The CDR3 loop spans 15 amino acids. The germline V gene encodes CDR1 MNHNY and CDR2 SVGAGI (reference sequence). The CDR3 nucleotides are TGTGCCAGCAGTTCCCCCGCGGGGGCAGGTCAGCCCCAGCATTTT. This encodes CASSSPAGAGQPQHF.

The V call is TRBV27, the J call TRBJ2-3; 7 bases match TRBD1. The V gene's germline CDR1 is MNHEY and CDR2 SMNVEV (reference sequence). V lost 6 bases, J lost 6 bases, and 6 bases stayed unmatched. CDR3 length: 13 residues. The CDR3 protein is CASRPTGTDTQYF. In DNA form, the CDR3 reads TGTGCCAGCAGGCCGACAGGGACCGATACGCAGTATTTT.

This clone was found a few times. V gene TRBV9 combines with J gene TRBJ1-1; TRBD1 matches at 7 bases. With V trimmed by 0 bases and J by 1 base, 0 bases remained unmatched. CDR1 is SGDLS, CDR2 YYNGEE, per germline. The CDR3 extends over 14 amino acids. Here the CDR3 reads CASSVGQGNTEAFF. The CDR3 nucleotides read TGTGCCAGCAGCGTAGGACAGGGGAACACTGAAGCTTTCTTT.

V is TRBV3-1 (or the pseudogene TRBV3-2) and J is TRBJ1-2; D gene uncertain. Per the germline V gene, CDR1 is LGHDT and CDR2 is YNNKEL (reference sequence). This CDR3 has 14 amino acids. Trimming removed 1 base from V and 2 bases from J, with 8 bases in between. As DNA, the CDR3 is TGTGCCAGCAGCCAAGCGGGAGGAAACTATGGCTACACCTTC. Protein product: CASSQAGGNYGYTF.

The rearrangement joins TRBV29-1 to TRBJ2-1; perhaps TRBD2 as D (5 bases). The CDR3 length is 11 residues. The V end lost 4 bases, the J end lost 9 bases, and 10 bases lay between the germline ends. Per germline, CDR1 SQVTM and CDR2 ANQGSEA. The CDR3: CSVGPAGEQFF. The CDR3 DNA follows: TGCAGCGTTGGTCCGGCGGGTGAGCAGTTCTTC.

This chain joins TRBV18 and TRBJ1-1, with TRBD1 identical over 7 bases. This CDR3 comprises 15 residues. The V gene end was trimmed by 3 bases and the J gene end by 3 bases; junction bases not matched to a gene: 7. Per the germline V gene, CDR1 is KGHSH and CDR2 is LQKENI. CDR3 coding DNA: TGTGCCAGCTCACCGAGACAGGGTTTGGACACTGAAGCTTTCTTT. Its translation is CASSPRQGLDTEAFF.

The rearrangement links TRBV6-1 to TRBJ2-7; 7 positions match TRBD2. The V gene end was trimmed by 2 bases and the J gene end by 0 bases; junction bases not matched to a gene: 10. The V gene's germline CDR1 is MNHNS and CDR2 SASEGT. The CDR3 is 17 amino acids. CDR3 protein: CASSEWGLRGNSYEQYF. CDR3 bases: TGTGCCAGCAGTGAATGGGGACTGCGGGGGAACTCCTACGAGCAGTACTTC.

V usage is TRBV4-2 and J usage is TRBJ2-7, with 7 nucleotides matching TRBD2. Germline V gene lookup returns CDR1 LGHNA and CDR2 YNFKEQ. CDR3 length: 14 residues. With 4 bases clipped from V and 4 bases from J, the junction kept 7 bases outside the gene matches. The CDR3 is CASSPLAGEYEQYF. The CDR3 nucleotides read TGTGCCAGCAGCCCCCTGGCGGGAGAGTACGAGCAGTACTTC.

CDR3 amino acids: CASSPVGTSGLDEQFF. The CDR3 coding sequence is TGCGCCAGCAGCCCGGTAGGGACTAGCGGGTTGGATGAGCAGTTCTTC. The V call is TRBV5-1, the J call TRBJ2-1; 12 nucleotides align to TRBD2. The CDR3 covers 16 residues. V lost 4 bases to trimming and J lost 8 bases; unmatched junction nucleotides: 10. Germline assignment: CDR1 SGHRS and CDR2 YFSETQ. Full variable domain (remainder filled in from reference TRBV5-1 and TRBJ2-1): KAGVTQTPRYLIKTRGQQVTLSCSPISGHRSVSWYQQTPGQGLQFLFEYFSETQRNKGNFPGRFSGRQFSNSRSEMNVSTLELGDSALYLCASSPVGTSGLDEQFFGPGTRLTVL.

CDR3 bases: TGTGCCAGCAGCCAAACCGGGCAGGGAAGAGGCTACACCTTC. Residues: CASSQTGQGRGYTF. V is TRBV3-1 (or the pseudogene TRBV3-2) and J is TRBJ1-2; a weak D match, TRBD1 (5 bases). Trimming pared 2 bases from V and 8 bases from J, leaving 15 bases between. Germline lookup yields CDR1 LGHDT and CDR2 YNNKEL (reference sequence). This CDR3 region has 14 residues.

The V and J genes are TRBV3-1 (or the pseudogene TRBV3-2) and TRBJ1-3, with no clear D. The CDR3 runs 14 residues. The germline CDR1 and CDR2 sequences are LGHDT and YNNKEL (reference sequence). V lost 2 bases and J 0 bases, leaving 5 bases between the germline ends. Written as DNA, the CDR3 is TGTGCCAGCAGCCAACCGAGCTCTGGAAACACCATATATTTT. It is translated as CASSQPSSGNTIYF.

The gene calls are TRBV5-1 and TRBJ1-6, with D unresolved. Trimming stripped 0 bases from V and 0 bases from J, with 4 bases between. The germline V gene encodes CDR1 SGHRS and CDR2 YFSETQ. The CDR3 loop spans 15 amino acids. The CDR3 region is CASSLAGSYNSPLHF. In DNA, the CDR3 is TGCGCCAGCAGCTTGGCAGGCTCCTATAATTCACCCCTCCACTTT.

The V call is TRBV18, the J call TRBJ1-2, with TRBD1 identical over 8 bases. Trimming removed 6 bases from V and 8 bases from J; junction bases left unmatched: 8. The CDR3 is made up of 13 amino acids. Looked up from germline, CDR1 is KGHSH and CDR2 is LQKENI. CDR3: CASSETGAQGYTF. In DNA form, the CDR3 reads TGTGCCAGCTCCGAGACAGGGGCTCAGGGCTACACCTTC.

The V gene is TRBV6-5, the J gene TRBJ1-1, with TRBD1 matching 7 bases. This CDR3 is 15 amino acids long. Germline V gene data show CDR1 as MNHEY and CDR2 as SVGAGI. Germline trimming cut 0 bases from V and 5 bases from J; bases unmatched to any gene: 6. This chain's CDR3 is CASSYSRAGGTEAFF. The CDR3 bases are TGTGCCAGCAGTTACTCCCGGGCAGGGGGAACTGAAGCTTTCTTT.